A selection of T cell receptor beta chains follows, all from one sample in a study of blood T cell repertoires in COVID-19. Data came from immunoSEQ multiplex PCR; TCRdb stores just in-frame clones and leaves some out. The table has around 180,000 clones, 81% seen once; the top ten hold 12%. Sequencing input: peripheral blood. All receptors come from a woman of 80 years or more with COVID-19, enrolled during active disease. CDR3s include the opening cysteine and the closing phenylalanine or tryptophan. The D gene is left open where the match is weak. Size is omitted from some rows. Given values are once, few, many or a class for expanded clones.

CDR3nt	CDR3aa	v_gene	j_gene	abundance	len	d_gene
TGTGCCAGCAGCCAAGGCCTAGCGGGAGGCGGGACAGATACGCAGTATTTT	CASSQGLAGGGTDTQYF	TRBV4-2	TRBJ2-3	-	17	TRBD2
TGTGCCAGCAGTAGACTAGCGGGGGGAACAGATACGCAGTATTTT	CASSRLAGGTDTQYF	TRBV6-6	TRBJ2-3	once	15	TRBD2
TGCGCCAGCAGCCCCGGACTGCGTGGCTACACCTTC	CASSPGLRGYTF	TRBV5-1	TRBJ1-2	-	12	-
TGTGCCAGCAGTGAAATGGGGACAGGGGAGCTGTTTTTT	CASSEMGTGELFF	TRBV2	TRBJ2-2	-	13	-
TGCAGCGGGGGACAGGATGCAACTAATGAAAAACTGTTTTTT	CSGGQDATNEKLFF	TRBV29-1	TRBJ1-4	-	14	TRBD1
TGCGCCAGCAGCCCGGGGTACGAGCAGTACTTC	CASSPGYEQYF	TRBV5-1	TRBJ2-7	once	11	-
TGTGCCAGCAGTTACGGGCAGTACGTCTACGAGCAGTACTTC	CASSYGQYVYEQYF	TRBV6-2/TRBV6-3	TRBJ2-7	few	14	-
TGTGCCAGCAGTACCCAGTTTGGGGGGTCTAACTATGGCTACACCTTC	CASSTQFGGSNYGYTF	TRBV6-6	TRBJ1-2	few	16	-
TGCGCCAGCAGATTTGGACAGTCTTCCAATTCACCCCTCCACTTT	CASRFGQSSNSPLHF	TRBV5-1	TRBJ1-6	few	15	-
TGTGCCAGCAGTTTCGACGGGAACTATGGCTACACCTTC	CASSFDGNYGYTF	TRBV12-3/TRBV12-4	TRBJ1-2	-	13	-
TGTGCCAGCAGCAAAACCGGGACAGGCAGCTATGGCTACACCTTC	CASSKTGTGSYGYTF	TRBV7-2	TRBJ1-2	-	15	TRBD1
TGCGCCAGCAGCCAAGATGAGCTTCGGGGGAAGCCCTATGGCTACACCTTC	CASSQDELRGKPYGYTF	TRBV4-3	TRBJ1-2	-	17	-
TGTGCCAGCTCACCCCCAGAGGGCGCCTATGGCTACACCTTC	CASSPPEGAYGYTF	TRBV18	TRBJ1-2	-	14	-
TGTGCCAGCAGTTCCCACAGGGCGCCCTACGAGCAGTACTTC	CASSSHRAPYEQYF	TRBV6-2/TRBV6-3	TRBJ2-7	-	14	-
TGTGCCAGCAGCTGGACAGTCGGGGAGCAGTACTTC	CASSWTVGEQYF	TRBV11-2	TRBJ2-7	few	12	-
TGTGCCAGCAGCCCCTGGACAGATTGGGACGGGGAGCTGTTTTTT	CASSPWTDWDGELFF	TRBV13	TRBJ2-2	-	15	-
TGTGCCAGCAGTGTCCAACGAGGAGCGCCCGTTGACTACAATGAGCAGTTCTTC	CASSVQRGAPVDYNEQFF	TRBV6-4	TRBJ2-1	-	18	-
TGCGCCAGCAGCCGAGGCGGGGGGCCGGGGGAGCAGTACTTC	CASSRGGGPGEQYF	TRBV4-1	TRBJ2-7	-	14	TRBD2
TGCGCCAGCAGCGGCACCGGGACAGGGAGTTCACCCCTCCACTTT	CASSGTGTGSSPLHF	TRBV5-1	TRBJ1-6	-	15	TRBD1
TGTGCCAGTAGTACTCCCCGGACAGGGAAAGATGGCTACACCTTC	CASSTPRTGKDGYTF	TRBV19	TRBJ1-2	-	15	TRBD1
TGTGCCAGCAGCAAAAGGAGGGCAACTGGAACTGAAAAACTGTTTTTT	CASSKRRATGTEKLFF	TRBV21-1	TRBJ1-4	-	16	-
TGCGCCAGCAGTCAGGGATCCTACGAGCAGTACTTC	CASSQGSYEQYF	TRBV10-2	TRBJ2-7	-	12	-
TGTGCCAGCAGCCCCACAGGGGGGTCCTACAATGAGCAGTTCTTC	CASSPTGGSYNEQFF	TRBV9	TRBJ2-1	-	15	TRBD1
TGTGCCAGCAGCTTGACCGGGACAGGAGTCTACACCTTC	CASSLTGTGVYTF	TRBV7-3	TRBJ1-2	-	13	TRBD1